This TCR beta chain was recorded in a study of shared clonotypes between healthy human individuals (dated by TCRdb to 2018 to 2020). General notes on the study: The cohort comprised a couple of women and a few men aged 18 to 49 years. To increase sequencing depth and limit assay-specific biases, TCR repertoire library preparation and sequencing were carried out by different laboratories using diverse techniques. Per donor, three plates each were used for CD4 naive and CD4 memory, two for CD8 naive, and one for CD8 memory. Each donor's leukapheresis produced roughly between about 0.8 and 10 billion PBMCs. Blood TCR repertoires of about five healthy adults were deeply sequenced to estimate repertoire size and the extent of clonotype sharing between individuals. Study-wide conclusions, independent of this receptor: Compared with non-shared clonotypes, the clonotypes found in all four sorted-subset donors had higher generation probabilities. Even with the large sequencing depth, rarefaction of the sorted-subset datasets indicated that sequencing was incomplete. Larger estimated clonotype richness was generally found for naive subsets than for memory subsets. The small number of donors limited the genetic and exposure-history diversity represented. Pairwise subsampling indicated that sequencing depth was expected to affect the degree of clonotype sharing among donors. Across a handful of donors, roughly 5.1% of naive CD4, 3.5% of naive CD8, about 2.3% of memory CD4, and roughly 0.4% of memory CD8 clonotypes were shared. Only blood was sampled, and tissue TCR repertoires likely differ from those in blood.

V lost 5 bases and J lost 2 bases, and the count of bases not matched to a germline gene is 3. From the cysteine up to the phenylalanine, the CDR3 has a length of 13 residues. Only the CDR3 DNA stays, 39 bases, in frame from base 1. Looking up the germline V gene (reference sequence) yields CDR1 MNHNY and CDR2 SVGAGI. Notes on this clone: This clone's antigen is unknown. Per-nucleotide qualities are absent, and no much larger clonotype sits a single base away.

Using the deep immunoSEQ assay, multiplex PCR amplified TCR CDR3 regions from genomic DNA. Extracted genomic DNA from each cell subset was spread evenly across all wells of several immunoSEQ 96-well plates, with each plate serving as a replicate. For sorted subsets, roughly 200 ng of genomic DNA, equivalent to roughly 33,000 T cell genomes, went into each replicate PCR. The purified libraries were quantified using a Qubit 3.0 fluorometer, sized with a Bioanalyzer 2100, and then quantified again using the KAPA Library Quantification kit. Every immunoSEQ 96-well plate was sequenced on a dedicated single-read 150-cycle Illumina NextSeq 550 flow cell. Per the source publication's procedure: Because the immunoSEQ output included only junctional sequences and no quality scores, the filtering could not be the same as the filtering used for full-length reads. To assign V/J genes and CDR3, sequences were annotated using PyIR, a Python wrapper for IgBLAST v1.9, with IMGT germline references. Any read was removed if the V/J assignment was weak (E-value above 1e-6), the CDR3 was missing, or the read contained stop codons, out-of-frame junctions, or ambiguous translated residues. A V3J clonotype was defined by an identical inferred V gene, J gene, and CDR3 amino acid sequence. Percentage overlap between repertoires was computed as shared unique clonotypes divided by the size of the smaller repertoire. Repertoire richness was assessed with RTK rarefaction, the Chao1 estimator, and Recon v2.1 estimates of unobserved clonotypes. For all TCRbeta clonotypes obtained by the gDNA method from a handful of donors, generation probabilities were computed with OLGA. TCRdb carries this immuneACCESS record with in-frame sequences only. Its versions omit some clonotypes, under half of them owing to an unresolved V gene in the studies checked, with the rest unexplained. The V and J calls and the clone size are those of that table, but D and trimming were determined from the DNA. The sample yields 2 million to 2.5 million clones; around 95% were counted once. Roughly 0.13% of the sample is taken by the ten largest.

Donors were healthy HIV-negative adults with no recently reported acute infections or vaccinations. Every donor was a Caucasian adult living in Nashville, Tennessee, USA. CD4+ T cells were enriched by magnetic negative selection, after which naive cells were positively selected on CD45RA and the negative fraction was taken as the memory subset. Blood was obtained by leukapheresis, after which PBMCs were separated by Ficoll-Histopaque density gradient centrifugation and cryopreserved in liquid nitrogen vapor phase. Analytical flow cytometry was used to check the purity and quantity of every magnetically sorted T cell population. Genomic DNA was isolated from every sorted fraction and measured by UV absorbance on a Nanodrop 2000c.

Sequencing was carried out using naive CD4+ T cells sorted from blood. Sample cell subset or site, as interpreted from the label and publication: CD45RA+ positively selected. The chain is assembled from TRBV6-6 and TRBJ2-7; 7 central nucleotides agree with TRBD1. The TCR was taken from a man aged 18 to 29 in good health. The encoded CDR3 is CASSLGTAYEQYF. In nucleotide form, the sequence is TGTGCCAGCAGTCTAGGGACAGCCTACGAGCAGTACTTC.